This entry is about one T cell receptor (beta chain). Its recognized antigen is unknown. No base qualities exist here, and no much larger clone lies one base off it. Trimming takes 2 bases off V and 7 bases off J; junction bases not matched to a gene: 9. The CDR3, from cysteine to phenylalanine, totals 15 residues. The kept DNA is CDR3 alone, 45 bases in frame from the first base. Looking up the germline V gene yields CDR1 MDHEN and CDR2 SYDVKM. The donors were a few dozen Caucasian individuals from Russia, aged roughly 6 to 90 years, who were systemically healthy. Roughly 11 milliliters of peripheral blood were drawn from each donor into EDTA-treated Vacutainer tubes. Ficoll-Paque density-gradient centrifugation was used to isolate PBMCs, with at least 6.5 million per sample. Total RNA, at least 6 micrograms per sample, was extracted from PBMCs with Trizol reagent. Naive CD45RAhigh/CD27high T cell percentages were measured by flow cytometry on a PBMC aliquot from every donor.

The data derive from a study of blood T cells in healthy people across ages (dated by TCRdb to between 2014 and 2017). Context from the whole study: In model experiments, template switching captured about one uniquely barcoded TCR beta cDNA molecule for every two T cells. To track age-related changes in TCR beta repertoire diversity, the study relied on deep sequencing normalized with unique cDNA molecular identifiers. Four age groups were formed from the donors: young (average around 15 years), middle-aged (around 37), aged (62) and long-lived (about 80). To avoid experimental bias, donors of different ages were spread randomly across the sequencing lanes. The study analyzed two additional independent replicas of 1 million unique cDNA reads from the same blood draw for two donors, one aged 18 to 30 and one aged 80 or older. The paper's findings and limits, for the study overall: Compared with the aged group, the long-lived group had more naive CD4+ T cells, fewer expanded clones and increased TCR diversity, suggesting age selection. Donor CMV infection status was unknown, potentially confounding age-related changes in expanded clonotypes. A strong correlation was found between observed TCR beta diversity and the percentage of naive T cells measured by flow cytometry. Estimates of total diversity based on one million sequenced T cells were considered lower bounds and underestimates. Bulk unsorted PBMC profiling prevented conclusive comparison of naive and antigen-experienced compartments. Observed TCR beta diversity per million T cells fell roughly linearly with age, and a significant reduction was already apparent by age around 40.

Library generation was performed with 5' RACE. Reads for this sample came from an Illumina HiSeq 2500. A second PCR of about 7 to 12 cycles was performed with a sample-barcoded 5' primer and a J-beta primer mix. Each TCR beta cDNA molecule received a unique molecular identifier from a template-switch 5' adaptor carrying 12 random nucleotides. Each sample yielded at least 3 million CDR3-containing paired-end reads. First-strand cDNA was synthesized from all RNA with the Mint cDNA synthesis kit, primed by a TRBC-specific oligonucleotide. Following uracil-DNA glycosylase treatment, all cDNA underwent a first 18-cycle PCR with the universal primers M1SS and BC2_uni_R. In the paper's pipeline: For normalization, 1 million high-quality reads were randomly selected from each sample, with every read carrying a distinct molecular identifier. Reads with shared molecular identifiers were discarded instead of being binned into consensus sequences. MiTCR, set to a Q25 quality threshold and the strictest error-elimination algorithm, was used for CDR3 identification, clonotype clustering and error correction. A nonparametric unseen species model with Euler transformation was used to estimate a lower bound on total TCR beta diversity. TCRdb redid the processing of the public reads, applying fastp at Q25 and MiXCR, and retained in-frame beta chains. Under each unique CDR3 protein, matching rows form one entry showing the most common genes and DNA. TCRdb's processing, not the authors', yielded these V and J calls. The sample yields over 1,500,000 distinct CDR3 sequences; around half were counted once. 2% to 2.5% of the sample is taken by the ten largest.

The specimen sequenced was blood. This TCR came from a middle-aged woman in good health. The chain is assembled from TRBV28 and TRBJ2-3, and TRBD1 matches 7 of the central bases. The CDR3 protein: CASSLRGGAENTQYF. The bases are TGTGCCAGCAGTTTACGAGGGGGCGCGGAAAATACGCAGTATTTT.